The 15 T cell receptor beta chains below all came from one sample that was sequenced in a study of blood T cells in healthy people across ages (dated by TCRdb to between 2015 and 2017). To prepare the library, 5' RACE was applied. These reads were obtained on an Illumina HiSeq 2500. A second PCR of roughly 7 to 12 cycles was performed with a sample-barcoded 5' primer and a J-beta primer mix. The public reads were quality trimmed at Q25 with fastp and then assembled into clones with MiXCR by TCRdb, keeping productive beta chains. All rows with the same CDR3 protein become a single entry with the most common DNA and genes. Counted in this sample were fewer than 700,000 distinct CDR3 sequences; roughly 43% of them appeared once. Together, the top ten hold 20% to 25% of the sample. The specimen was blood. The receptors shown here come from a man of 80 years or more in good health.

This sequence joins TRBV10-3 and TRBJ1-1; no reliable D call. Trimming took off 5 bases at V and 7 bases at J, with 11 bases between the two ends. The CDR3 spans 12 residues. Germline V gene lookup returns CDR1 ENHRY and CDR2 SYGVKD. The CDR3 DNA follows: TGTGCCATCAGTTGGGCAGGAGATGAAGCTTTCTTT. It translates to CAISWAGDEAFF.

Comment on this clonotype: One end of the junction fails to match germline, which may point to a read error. The CDR3 is CGVGTGGDGETQYF. In DNA, the CDR3 is TGCGGCGTGGGGACAGGGGGGGATGGAGAGACCCAGTACTTC. The chain employs TRBV29-1 and TRBJ2-5; 11 nucleotides align to TRBD1. The CDR3 totals 14 residues. The germline V gene encodes CDR1 SQVTM and CDR2 ANQGSEA.

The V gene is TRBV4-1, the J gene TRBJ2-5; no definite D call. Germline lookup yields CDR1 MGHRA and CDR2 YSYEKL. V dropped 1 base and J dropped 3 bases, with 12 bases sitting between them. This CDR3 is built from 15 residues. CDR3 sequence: CASSQVRKGKETQYF. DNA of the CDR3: TGCGCCAGCAGCCAAGTTAGGAAGGGAAAAGAGACCCAGTACTTC.

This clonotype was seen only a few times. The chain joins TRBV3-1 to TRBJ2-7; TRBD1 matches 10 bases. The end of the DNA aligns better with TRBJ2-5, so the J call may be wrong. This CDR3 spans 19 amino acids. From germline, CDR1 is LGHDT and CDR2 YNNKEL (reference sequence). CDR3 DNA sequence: TGTGCCAGCAGCCAAGATGACCGGGACAGGGGACTAGTCCAGGAGACCCAGTACTTC. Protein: CASSQDDRDRGLVQETQYF.

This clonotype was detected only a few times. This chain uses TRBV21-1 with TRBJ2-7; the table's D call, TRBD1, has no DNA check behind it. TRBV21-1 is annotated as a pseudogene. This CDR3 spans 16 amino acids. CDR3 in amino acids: CASSVRDRGRKNEQYF. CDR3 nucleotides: TGTGCCAGCAGCGTACGGGACAGGGGGCGAAAGAACGAGCAGTACTTC.

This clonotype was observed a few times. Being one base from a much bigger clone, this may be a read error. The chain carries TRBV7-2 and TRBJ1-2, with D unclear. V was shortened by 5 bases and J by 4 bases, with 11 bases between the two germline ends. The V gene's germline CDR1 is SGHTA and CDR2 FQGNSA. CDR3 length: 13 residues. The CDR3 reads CASSVWAGYGYTF. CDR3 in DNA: TGTGCCAGCAGCGTATGGGCGGGCTATGGCTACACCTTC. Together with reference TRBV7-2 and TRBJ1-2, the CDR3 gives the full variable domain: GAGVSQSPSNKVTEKGKDVELRCDPISGHTALYWYRQSLGQGLEFLIYFQGNSAPDKSGLPSDRFSAERTGGSVSTLTIQRTQQEDSAVYLCASSVWAGYGYTFGSGTRLTVV.

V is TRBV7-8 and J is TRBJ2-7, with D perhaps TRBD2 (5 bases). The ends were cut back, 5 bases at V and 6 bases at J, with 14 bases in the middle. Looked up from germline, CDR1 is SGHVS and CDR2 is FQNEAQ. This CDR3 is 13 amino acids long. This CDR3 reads CASSLQRDGEQYF. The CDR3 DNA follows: TGTGCCAGCAGCCTACAGAGGGATGGCGAGCAGTACTTC.

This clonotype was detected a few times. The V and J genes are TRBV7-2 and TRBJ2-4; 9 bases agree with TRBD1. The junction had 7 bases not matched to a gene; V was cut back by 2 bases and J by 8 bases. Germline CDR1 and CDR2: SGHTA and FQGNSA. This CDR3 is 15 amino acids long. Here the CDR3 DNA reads TGTGCCAGCAGCTTAATGGGACAGGGTGCGGACATTCAGTACTTC. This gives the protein CASSLMGQGADIQYF.

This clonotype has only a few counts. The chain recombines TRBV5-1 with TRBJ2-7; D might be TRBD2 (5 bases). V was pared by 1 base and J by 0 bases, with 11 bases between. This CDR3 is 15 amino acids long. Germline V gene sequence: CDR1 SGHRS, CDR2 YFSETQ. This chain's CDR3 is CASSLSDGNSYEQYF. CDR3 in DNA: TGCGCCAGCAGCTTGTCTGACGGGAACTCCTACGAGCAGTACTTC.

This chain's CDR3 is CSVVTAGGGTGELFF. In nucleotides, the CDR3 is TGCAGCGTTGTCACAGCGGGAGGAGGAACCGGGGAGCTGTTTTTT. The chain has TRBV29-1 and TRBJ2-2; 9 nucleotides match TRBD2. CDR3 length: 15 amino acids. V dropped 4 bases and J dropped 5; count of bases not matched to a gene: 8. CDR1 is SQVTM, CDR2 ANQGSEA, per germline.

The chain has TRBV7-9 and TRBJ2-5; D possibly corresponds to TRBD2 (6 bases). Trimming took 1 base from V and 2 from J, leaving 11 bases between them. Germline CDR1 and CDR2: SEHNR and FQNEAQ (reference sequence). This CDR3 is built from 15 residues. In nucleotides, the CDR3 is TGTGCCAGCAGCTTAGTGGGGGGATTTCAAGAGACCCAGTACTTC. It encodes CASSLVGGFQETQYF.

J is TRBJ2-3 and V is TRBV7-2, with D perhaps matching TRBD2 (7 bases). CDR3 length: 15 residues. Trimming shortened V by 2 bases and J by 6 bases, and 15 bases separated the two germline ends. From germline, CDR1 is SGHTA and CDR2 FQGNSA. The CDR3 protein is CASSLFGGLGDTQYF. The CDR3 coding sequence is TGTGCCAGCAGCTTATTCGGGGGGCTGGGTGATACGCAGTATTTT.

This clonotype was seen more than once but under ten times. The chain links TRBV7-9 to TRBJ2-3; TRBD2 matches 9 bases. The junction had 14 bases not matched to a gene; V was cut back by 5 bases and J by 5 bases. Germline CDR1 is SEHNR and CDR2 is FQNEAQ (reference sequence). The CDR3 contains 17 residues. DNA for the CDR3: TGTGCCAGCAGCCCAGTAGGGGGTAGCGGGGGAGTAGATACGCAGTATTTT. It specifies CASSPVGGSGGVDTQYF.

CDR3 in amino acids: CASSQVRGTFMTEAFF. In DNA form, the CDR3 reads TGCGCCAGCAGCCAAGTAAGGGGCACATTTATGACTGAAGCTTTCTTT. This chain links TRBV4-3 with TRBJ1-1; TRBD1 is a possible D gene (5 bases). Germline-derived CDR1 and CDR2 are LGHNA and YSLEER. V dropped 1 base and J dropped 5 bases, with 17 bases sitting between them. The CDR3 contains 16 residues.

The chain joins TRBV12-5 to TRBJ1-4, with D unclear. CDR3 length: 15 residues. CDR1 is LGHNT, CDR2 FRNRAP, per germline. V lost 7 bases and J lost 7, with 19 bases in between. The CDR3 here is CASALGRASAEKLFF. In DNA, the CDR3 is TGTGCTAGTGCCTTGGGGAGGGCGTCGGCTGAAAAACTGTTTTTT.